One sample yielded the 7 T cell receptor beta chains listed below, sequenced in a study of blood T cell repertoires in COVID-19. Method: immunoSEQ multiplex PCR; TCRdb's copy keeps in-frame clones and lacks some. The sample comprises roughly 250,000 clones, about 85% of which are singletons, and more than 6% rests with the top ten. The material sequenced was peripheral blood. All receptors derive from a woman aged 55-70 years with active or convalescent COVID-19.

This clone was recorded once. The J gene is TRBJ1-2, the V gene TRBV18, with D maybe TRBD1 (6 bases). CDR1 is KGHSH and CDR2 is LQKENI in the germline V gene. The germline V and J ends were trimmed by 2 bases and 4 bases, with 8 bases remaining between them. The CDR3 runs to 13 residues. CDR3 nucleotide sequence: TGTGCCAGCTCACCAGACAGGTCCTATGGCTACACCTTC. Translating it yields CASSPDRSYGYTF. Full variable domain (missing parts from reference TRBV18 and TRBJ1-2): NAGVMQNPRHLVRRRGQEARLRCSPMKGHSHVYWYRQLPEEGLKFMVYLQKENIIDESGMPKERFSAEFPKEGPSILRIQQVVRGDSAAYFCASSPDRSYGYTFGSGTRLTVV.

V is TRBV7-2 and J is TRBJ2-1; tentative D call: TRBD2 (5 bases). Germline values: CDR1 SGHTA, CDR2 FQGNSA. This CDR3 is 15 amino acids long. Trimming cost V 8 bases and J 4 bases, with 18 bases left between them. The CDR3 loop reads CASASVPGIYNEQFF. The CDR3 DNA is TGTGCCAGCGCTTCTGTACCGGGAATTTACAATGAGCAGTTCTTC.

As DNA, the CDR3 is TGCAGCGTTGAGATGCAAGCCGACACTGAAGCTTTCTTT. Protein sequence: CSVEMQADTEAFF. The chain combines TRBV29-1 with TRBJ1-1; D call uncertain. The V gene's germline CDR1 is SQVTM and CDR2 ANQGSEA. The CDR3 is 13 residues long. V lost 3 bases, J lost 3 bases, and 11 bases lay in between.

The rearrangement links TRBV7-9 to TRBJ2-2; D might be TRBD2 (5 bases). Germline V gene sequence: CDR1 SEHNR, CDR2 FQNEAQ (reference sequence). CDR3 length: 14 amino acids. The ends were cut back, 5 bases at V and 4 bases at J, with 11 bases in the middle. The CDR3 DNA is TGTGCCAGCAGCCCAACCACTAGCACCGGGGAGCTGTTTTTT. Residues: CASSPTTSTGELFF. Combining the CDR3 with reference TRBV7-9 and TRBJ2-2 gives the whole variable domain DTGVSQNPRHKITKRGQNVTFRCDPISEHNRLYWYRQTLGQGPEFLTYFQNEAQLEKSRLLSDRFSAERPKGSFSTLEIQRTEQGDSAMYLCASSPTTSTGELFFGEGSRLTVL.

The J gene is TRBJ2-1, the V gene TRBV11-3, with D tentatively TRBD2 (6 bases). The CDR3 contains 15 residues. V was pared by 5 bases and J by 3 bases, with 14 bases between. Germline V gene sequence: CDR1 SGHNT, CDR2 YENEEA. The CDR3 loop is CASSPRMGGYNEQFF. CDR3 DNA: TGTGCCAGCAGCCCCCGGATGGGGGGCTACAATGAGCAGTTCTTC.

The genes are TRBV5-1 and TRBJ2-5; the D is unclear. V lost 4 bases to trimming and J lost 3 bases, with 10 bases between them. CDR3 length equals 13 residues. Germline V gene sequence: CDR1 SGHRS, CDR2 YFSETQ. The CDR3 DNA sequence: TGCGCCAGCAGCCTATCTCTAAAAGAGACCCAGTACTTC. Translating it yields CASSLSLKETQYF.

Regarding this clone: Germline and junction disagree at one end, which may indicate a read error. The chain carries TRBV3-1 (or the pseudogene TRBV3-2) and TRBJ2-1; D uncertain. This CDR3 is built from 11 residues. The germline V gene has CDR1 LGHDT and CDR2 YNNKEL (reference sequence). CDR3 nucleotides: TGTGCCAGCAACCAAGCCAGTGGGCAGTTCTTC. Translation gives CASNQASGQFF.